This entry concerns a single T cell receptor beta chain. Antigen unknown. This sample was taken from a study of shared clonotypes between healthy human individuals. General study findings and limits: Generally, estimated richness proved larger in naive subsets than it did in memory subsets.

TCRdb's copy holds only in-frame clones and misses some; the assay was immunoSEQ multiplex PCR. The profile shows about 680,000 clones, around 67% of them singletons. CDR3 length: 15 residues. Germline loops: CDR1 SNHLY, CDR2 FYNNEI. V was clipped by 3 bases and J by 5 bases; unmatched bases: 9. The sequenced sample consisted of memory CD4+ T cells sorted from blood. Sample subset: CD45RA-negative fraction. V usage is TRBV2 and J usage is TRBJ2-5, with TRBD2 matching over 7 bases. The sequence came from a woman under 40 in good health. CDR3 amino acids: CASSDNGGLAETQYF. CDR3 bases: TGTGCCAGCAGTGACAACGGGGGGTTGGCGGAGACCCAGTACTTC.